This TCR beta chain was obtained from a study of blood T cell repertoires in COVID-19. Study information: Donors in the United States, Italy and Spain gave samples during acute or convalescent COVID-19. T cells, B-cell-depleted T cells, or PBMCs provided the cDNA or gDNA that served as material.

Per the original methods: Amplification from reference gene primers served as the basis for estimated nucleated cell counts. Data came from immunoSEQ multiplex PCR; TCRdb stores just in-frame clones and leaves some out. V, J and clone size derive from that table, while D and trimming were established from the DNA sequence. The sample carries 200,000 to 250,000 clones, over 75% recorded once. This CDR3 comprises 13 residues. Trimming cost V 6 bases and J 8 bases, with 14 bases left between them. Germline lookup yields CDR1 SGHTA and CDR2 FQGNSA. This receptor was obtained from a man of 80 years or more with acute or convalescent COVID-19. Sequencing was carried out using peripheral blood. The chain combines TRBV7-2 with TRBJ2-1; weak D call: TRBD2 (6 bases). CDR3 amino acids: CASRAREWDEQFF. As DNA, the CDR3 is TGTGCCAGCAGAGCTCGGGAGTGGGATGAGCAGTTCTTC.